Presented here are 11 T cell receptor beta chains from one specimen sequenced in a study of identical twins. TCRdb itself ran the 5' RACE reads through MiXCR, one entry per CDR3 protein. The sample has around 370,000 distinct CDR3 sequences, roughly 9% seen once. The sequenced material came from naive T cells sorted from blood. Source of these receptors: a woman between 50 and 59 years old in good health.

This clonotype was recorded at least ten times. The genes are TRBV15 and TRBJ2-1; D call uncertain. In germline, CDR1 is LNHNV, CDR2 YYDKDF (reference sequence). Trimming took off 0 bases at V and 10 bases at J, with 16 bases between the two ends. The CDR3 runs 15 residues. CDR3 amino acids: CATSRDHGRPVEQFF. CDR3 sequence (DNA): TGTGCCACCAGCAGAGACCACGGGCGGCCTGTGGAGCAGTTCTTC.

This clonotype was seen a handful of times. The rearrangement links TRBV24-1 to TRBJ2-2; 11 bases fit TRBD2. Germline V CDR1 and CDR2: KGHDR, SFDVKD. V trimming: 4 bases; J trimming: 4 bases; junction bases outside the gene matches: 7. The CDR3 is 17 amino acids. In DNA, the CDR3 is TGTGCCACCAGTGAAGCCGGGACTAGCGGCTCCACCGGGGAGCTGTTTTTT. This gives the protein CATSEAGTSGSTGELFF.

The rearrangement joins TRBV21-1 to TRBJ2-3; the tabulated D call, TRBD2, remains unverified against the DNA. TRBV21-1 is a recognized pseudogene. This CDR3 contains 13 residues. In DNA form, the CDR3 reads TGTGCCAGCAGCTCCCTAGCGGAAGATACGCAGTATTTT. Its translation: CASSSLAEDTQYF.

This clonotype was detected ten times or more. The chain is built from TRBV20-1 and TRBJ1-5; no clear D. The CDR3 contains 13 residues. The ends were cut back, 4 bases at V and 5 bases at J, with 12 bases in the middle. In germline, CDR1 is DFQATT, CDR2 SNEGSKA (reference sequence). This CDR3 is CSAKEGPHQPQHF. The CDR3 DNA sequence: TGCAGTGCTAAAGAGGGCCCCCATCAGCCCCAGCATTTT.

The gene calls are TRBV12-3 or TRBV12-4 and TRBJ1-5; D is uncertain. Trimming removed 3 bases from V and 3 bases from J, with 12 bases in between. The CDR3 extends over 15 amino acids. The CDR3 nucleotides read TGTGCCAGCAGTTTGCAAGACGGATTCAATCAGCCCCAGCATTTT. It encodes CASSLQDGFNQPQHF.

This CDR3 is CASSQQPSYTGELFF. CDR3 sequence (DNA): TGTGCCAGCAGCCAGCAACCGTCTTACACCGGGGAGCTGTTTTTT. The rearrangement uses TRBV7-2 and TRBJ2-2; D gene uncertain. Germline V CDR1 and CDR2: SGHTA, FQGNSA. This CDR3 comprises 15 residues. Trimming took 5 bases from V and 3 from J, leaving 13 bases between them.

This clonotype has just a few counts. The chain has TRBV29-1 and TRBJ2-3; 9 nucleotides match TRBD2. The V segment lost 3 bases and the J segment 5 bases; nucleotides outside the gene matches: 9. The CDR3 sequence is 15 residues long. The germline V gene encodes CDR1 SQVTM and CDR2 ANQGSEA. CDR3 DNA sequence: TGCAGCGTTGAGAATACCGGGACTAGCTTAGATACGCAGTATTTT. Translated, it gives CSVENTGTSLDTQYF.

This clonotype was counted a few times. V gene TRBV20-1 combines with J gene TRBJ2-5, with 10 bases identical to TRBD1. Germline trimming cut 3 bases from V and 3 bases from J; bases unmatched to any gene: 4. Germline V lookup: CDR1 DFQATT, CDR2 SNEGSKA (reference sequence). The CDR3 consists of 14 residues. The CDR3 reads CSASSGTGEETQYF. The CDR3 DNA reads TGCAGTGCTAGTTCCGGGACAGGGGAAGAGACCCAGTACTTC.

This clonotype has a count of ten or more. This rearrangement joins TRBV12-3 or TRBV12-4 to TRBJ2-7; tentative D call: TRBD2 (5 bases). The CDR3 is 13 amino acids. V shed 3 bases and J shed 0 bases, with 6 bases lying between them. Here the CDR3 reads CASSFGSSYEQYV. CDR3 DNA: TGTGCCAGCAGTTTTGGGAGCTCCTACGAGCAGTACGTC.

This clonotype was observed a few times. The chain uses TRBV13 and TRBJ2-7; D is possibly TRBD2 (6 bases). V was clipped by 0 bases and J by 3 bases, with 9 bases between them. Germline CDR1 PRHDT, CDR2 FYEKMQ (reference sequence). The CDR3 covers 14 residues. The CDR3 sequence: CASSLGGGVYEQYV. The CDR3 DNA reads TGTGCCAGCAGCTTAGGAGGAGGGGTCTACGAGCAGTACGTC.

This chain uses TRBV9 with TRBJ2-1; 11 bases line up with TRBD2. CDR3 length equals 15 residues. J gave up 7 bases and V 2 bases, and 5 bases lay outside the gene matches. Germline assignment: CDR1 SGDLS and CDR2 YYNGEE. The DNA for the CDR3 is TGTGCCAGCAGCGTCACTAGCGGGAGCAGTAATGAGCAGTTCTTC. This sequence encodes CASSVTSGSSNEQFF.